These 20 T cell receptor beta chains were all obtained from the same sample, sequenced in a study of Graves' ophthalmopathy and Graves' hyperthyroidism. RNA transcripts were the template, and TCR beta CDR3 regions were amplified from them. Second-round multiplex PCR came after a first-round RT-PCR that employed HTBI primers. From the multiplex PCR reads, TCRdb called clonotypes with MiXCR, one entry per CDR3 protein. The sample records a few hundred thousand distinct CDR3 sequences, just under 40% being singletons. The sequenced sample consisted of peripheral blood or thyroid tissue (not recorded which). Receptors were obtained from an adult man with Graves' hyperthyroidism.

This clonotype was recorded many times. The chain couples TRBV6-5 to TRBJ1-6; D may be TRBD1 (6 bases). V was shortened by 6 bases and J by 9 bases, with 12 bases between the two germline ends. The CDR3 extends over 13 amino acids. Germline CDR1 MNHEY, CDR2 SVGAGI. CDR3 region: CASSALQGSPLHF. The CDR3 DNA is TGTGCCAGCAGCGCTTTACAGGGTTCACCCCTCCACTTT.

A word on this clonotype: A much bigger clone sits one base away, suggesting this may be a read error. The chain employs TRBV7-2 and TRBJ1-1; D is perhaps TRBD1 (5 bases). Germline V CDR1 and CDR2: SGHTA, FQGNSA. The CDR3 sequence is 16 residues long. In DNA form, the CDR3 reads TGTGCCAGCAGCCCCGCTCCCCAAGGGGATAGCACTGAAGCTCTCTTT. It translates to CASSPAPQGDSTEALF.

This clonotype was detected many times. The CDR3 loop reads CASSIGGSNQPQHF. In nucleotides, the CDR3 is TGTGCCAGCAGCATAGGGGGGAGCAATCAGCCCCAGCATTTT. The chain combines TRBV2 with TRBJ1-5; tentative D call: TRBD1 (6 bases). Germline V gives CDR1 SNHLY, CDR2 FYNNEI. V was pared by 6 bases and J by 1 base, with 10 bases between. The CDR3 totals 14 residues.

This clonotype turned up a few times. V is TRBV19 and J is TRBJ1-5; possibly TRBD1 for D (5 bases). Deletions cut 0 bases from V and 2 bases from J, with 14 bases between. Germline V gives CDR1 LNHDA, CDR2 SQIVND (reference sequence). CDR3 length equals 17 residues. As DNA, the CDR3 is TGTGCCAGTAGTATAGACTTAGGGGCCAGCGGCAATCAGCCCCAGCATTTT. Its translation: CASSIDLGASGNQPQHF.

In regard to this clonotype: A much more abundant neighbour one base away suggests this may be a read error. The rearrangement uses TRBV6-5 and TRBJ1-5; D call uncertain. The CDR3 contains 14 residues. The germline CDR1 and CDR2 sequences are MNHEY and SVGAGI. The CDR3 DNA follows: TGTGTCAGCCGCCAGGTAGCTTCGGATCAGCCCCAGCATTTT. Translating gives CVSRQVASDQPQHF.

The chain uses TRBV29-1 and TRBJ2-7, with TRBD1 identical over 7 bases. TRBJ2-1 matches the DNA end more closely, so the J call is doubtful. CDR3 length equals 14 residues. The germline V gene encodes CDR1 SQVTM and CDR2 ANQGSEA. In nucleotides, the CDR3 is TGCAGCGTCAATCCCGGGACAGACTACAATGAGCAGTTCTTC. Translated: CSVNPGTDYNEQFF.

This clonotype was picked up many times. The rearrangement uses TRBV6-1 and TRBJ1-3; possibly TRBD1 for D (6 bases). CDR3 length equals 15 residues. Germline V gene sequence: CDR1 MNHNS, CDR2 SASEGT. Trimming removed 3 bases at V and 2 bases at J, with 11 bases between. CDR3 bases: TGTGCCAGCAGTGACAACAGGGCTCCTGGAAACACCATATATTTT. Translated, it gives CASSDNRAPGNTIYF.

This clonotype was seen more than once but under ten times. This sequence joins TRBV4-1 and TRBJ1-5, with D perhaps matching TRBD1 (5 bases). Germline V gene sequence: CDR1 MGHRA, CDR2 YSYEKL. The CDR3 loop spans 16 amino acids. The germline V and J ends were trimmed by 2 bases and 0 bases, with 11 bases remaining between them. CDR3 sequence reads: CASSQPGRSSNQPQHF. CDR3 nucleotides: TGCGCCAGCAGCCAACCGGGACGGAGTAGCAATCAGCCCCAGCATTTT.

V gene TRBV2 combines with J gene TRBJ1-3; D remains ambiguous. With 1 base removed from V and 4 bases from J, the gap between germline ends came to 11 bases. The CDR3 extends over 15 amino acids. The germline V gene encodes CDR1 SNHLY and CDR2 FYNNEI. CDR3 DNA sequence: TGTGCCAGCAGTGAAGAGAGGACGCCAGGAAACACCATATATTTT. Translation gives CASSEERTPGNTIYF.

V is TRBV15 and J is TRBJ2-5, with 7 bases lining up with TRBD1. V dropped 3 bases and J dropped 1; count of bases not matched to a gene: 5. This CDR3 contains 15 residues. From germline, CDR1 is LNHNV and CDR2 YYDKDF (reference sequence). The CDR3 DNA is TGTGCCACCAGCAGCTACAGACAGGGCCAAGAGACCCAGTACTTC. It is translated as CATSSYRQGQETQYF.

The chain couples TRBV29-1 to TRBJ1-1; maybe TRBD1 (5 bases). The germline V gene has CDR1 SQVTM and CDR2 ANQGSEA. V was pared by 6 bases and J by 3 bases, with 8 bases between. The CDR3 has 11 residues. The CDR3 bases are TGCAGCGTCCTGGGGGACACTGAAGCTTTCTTT. Translation gives CSVLGDTEAFF.

This chain connects TRBV7-9 to TRBJ1-2; tentative D call: TRBD1 (6 bases). CDR3 length equals 17 residues. The V end was cut by 6 bases, the J end by 0 bases, with 20 bases between. Per germline, CDR1 SEHNR and CDR2 FQNEAQ (reference sequence). CDR3 nucleotides: TGTGCCAGCAGTTCCCTAGCGGGGGGCAGCGCTAACTATGGCTACACCTTC. Translating gives CASSSLAGGSANYGYTF.

The genes are TRBV29-1 and TRBJ1-2; the match to TRBD1 covers 10 bases. The length of the CDR3 is 12 residues. V was pared by 8 bases and J by 7 bases, with 7 bases of the junction left unmatched. The V gene's germline CDR1 is SQVTM and CDR2 ANQGSEA. The CDR3 sequence is CSRTGTGAGYTF. As DNA, the CDR3 is TGCAGCCGTACCGGGACAGGGGCTGGCTACACCTTC. Full variable domain (remainder filled in from reference TRBV29-1 and TRBJ1-2): SAVISQKPSRDICQRGTSLTIQCQVDSQVTMMFWYRQQPGQSLTLIATANQGSEATYESGFVIDKFPISRPNLTFSTLTVSNMSPEDSSIYLCSRTGTGAGYTFGSGTRLTVV.

This clonotype was found a few times. The CDR3 region is CASSLLSPRSHGQETQYF. The CDR3 bases are TGTGCCAGCAGCCTATTATCCCCTCGGAGCCACGGACAAGAGACCCAGTACTTC. The chain carries TRBV7-9 and TRBJ2-5; D ambiguous. CDR1 is SEHNR and CDR2 is FQNEAQ in the germline V gene (reference sequence). Between the trimmed V and J ends, which lost 5 bases and 2 bases, there was a span of 24 bases. The CDR3 consists of 18 residues.

The V gene is TRBV29-1, the J gene TRBJ1-2; D is perhaps TRBD1 (5 bases). The CDR3 totals 16 residues. With 7 bases removed from V and 4 bases from J, the gap between germline ends came to 25 bases. In germline, CDR1 is SQVTM, CDR2 ANQGSEA. CDR3: CSAVLYSADNLYGYTF. The CDR3 nucleotides are TGCAGCGCCGTCCTATATTCGGCGGACAACCTCTATGGCTACACCTTC.

This clonotype came up many times. CDR3 DNA: TGTGCCACCAGTGGATCGACAGAGACCCAGTACTTC. It encodes CATSGSTETQYF. The chain carries TRBV24-1 and TRBJ2-5; D gene uncertain. Deletions cut 5 bases from V and 4 bases from J, with 7 bases between. The CDR3 consists of 12 residues. Germline-derived CDR1 and CDR2 are KGHDR and SFDVKD.

A word on this clonotype: The conserved phenylalanine or tryptophan is not found at the CDR3 terminus, so this likely reflects a read error. The chain combines TRBV3-1 with TRBJ2-5; D ambiguous. The germline CDR1 and CDR2 sequences are LGHDT and YNNKEL (reference sequence). Trimming left V 3 bases short and J 0 bases short, with 11 bases between. CDR3 length: 15 residues. The CDR3 is CASSQIRTYQETQYL. The CDR3 coding sequence is TGTGCCAGCAGCCAGATAAGGACGTACCAAGAGACCCAGTACCTC.

The chain recombines TRBV10-3 with TRBJ2-4, with D tentatively TRBD1 or TRBD2 (5 bases each). Trimming removed 2 bases from V and 0 bases from J, with 8 bases in between. The CDR3 extends over 15 amino acids. From germline, CDR1 is ENHRY and CDR2 SYGVKD. Here the CDR3 DNA reads TGTGCCATCAGTGAGGGGACCCTAGCCAAAAACATTCAGTACTTC. The encoded protein is CAISEGTLAKNIQYF.

The chain couples TRBV10-2 to TRBJ1-2; possibly TRBD1 for D (6 bases). V dropped 10 bases and J dropped 8 bases, with 23 bases sitting between them. CDR1 and CDR2 (germline): WSHSY, SAAADI. The CDR3 spans 14 residues. The CDR3 is CAISVGDSTGGYTF. As DNA, the CDR3 is TGCGCCATCAGCGTTGGTGACTCTACAGGGGGCTACACCTTC.

This clonotype was detected many times. V is TRBV15 and J is TRBJ2-7; TRBD2 matches at 7 bases. Trimming took 1 base from V and 5 from J; bases not matched to a gene: 8. The CDR3 length is 15 residues. Germline V gives CDR1 LNHNV, CDR2 YYDKDF (reference sequence). CDR3 loop: CATSRGEGGRDEQYF. CDR3 DNA sequence: TGTGCCACCAGCAGAGGTGAGGGAGGGCGCGACGAGCAGTACTTC.